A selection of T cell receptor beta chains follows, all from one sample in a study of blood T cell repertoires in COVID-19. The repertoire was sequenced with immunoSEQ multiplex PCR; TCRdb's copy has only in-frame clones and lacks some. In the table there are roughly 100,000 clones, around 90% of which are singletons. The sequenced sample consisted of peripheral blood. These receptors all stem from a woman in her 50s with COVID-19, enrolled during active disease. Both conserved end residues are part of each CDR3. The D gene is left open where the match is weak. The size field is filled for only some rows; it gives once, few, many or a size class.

CDR3: CATRQGQDYSPLHF; DNA: TGTGCCACCAGGCAGGGACAGGACTATTCACCCCTCCACTTT; D: TRBD1; V: TRBV15; J: TRBJ1-6; size: -
CDR3: CASSLRGTGELFF; DNA: TGTGCCAGCAGCCTTAGGGGAACCGGGGAGCTGTTTTTT; D: -; V: TRBV3-1/TRBV3-2; J: TRBJ2-2; size: -
CDR3: CASSTAGSSYEQYF; DNA: TGTGCCAGCAGCACAGCCGGGAGCTCCTACGAGCAGTACTTC; D: -; V: TRBV6-5; J: TRBJ2-7; size: -
CDR3: CASSKIWRGGWRETQYF; DNA: TGTGCCAGCAGCAAGATTTGGCGGGGGGGCTGGCGAGAGACCCAGTACTTC; D: -; V: TRBV21-1; J: TRBJ2-5; size: -
CDR3: CASRGGAGELFF; DNA: TGTGCCAGCAGGGGCGGGGCCGGGGAGCTGTTTTTT; D: -; V: TRBV6-5; J: TRBJ2-2; size: once
CDR3: CASSPDSILDMNTEAFF; DNA: TGTGCCAGCAGCCCCGACAGCATACTCGATATGAACACTGAAGCTTTCTTT; D: -; V: TRBV7-3; J: TRBJ1-1; size: -
CDR3: CASSYSTSRGYDEKLFF; DNA: TGTGCCAGCAGTTACTCGACATCGAGGGGGTATGATGAAAAACTGTTTTTT; D: -; V: TRBV6-2/TRBV6-3; J: TRBJ1-4; size: -
CDR3: CASSPHRRQGSYEQYF; DNA: TGTGCCAGCAGCCCACACCGCCGACAGGGGTCCTACGAGCAGTACTTC; D: TRBD1; V: TRBV9; J: TRBJ2-7; size: -
CDR3: CASSQAPLAPQETQYF; DNA: TGTGCCAGCAGCCAAGCGCCACTAGCGCCACAAGAGACCCAGTACTTC; D: TRBD2; V: TRBV14; J: TRBJ2-5; size: -
CDR3: CASSKSTGSSGNTIYF; DNA: TGTGCCAGCAGCAAGTCGACAGGGAGCTCTGGAAACACCATATATTTT; D: TRBD1; V: TRBV7-9; J: TRBJ1-3; size: -
CDR3: CASSYTTGVTEAFF; DNA: TGTGCCAGCAGCTACACGACAGGGGTAACTGAAGCTTTCTTT; D: TRBD1; V: TRBV7-2; J: TRBJ1-1; size: once
CDR3: CASSIQGARTEAFF; DNA: TGTGCCAGTAGTATCCAGGGGGCGAGAACTGAAGCTTTCTTT; D: TRBD1; V: TRBV19; J: TRBJ1-1; size: once
CDR3: CASSLVAGGDNEQFF; DNA: TGTGCCAGCAGCTTAGTTGCGGGGGGAGATAATGAGCAGTTCTTC; D: TRBD2; V: TRBV7-2; J: TRBJ2-1; size: -
CDR3: CASRRRGEARETQYF; DNA: TGTGCCAGTAGGAGACGCGGAGAGGCTCGTGAGACCCAGTACTTC; D: -; V: TRBV19; J: TRBJ2-5; size: -
CDR3: CASHQGPYTGELFF; DNA: TGTGCCAGCCACCAGGGCCCATACACCGGGGAGCTGTTTTTT; D: -; V: TRBV3-1/TRBV3-2; J: TRBJ2-2; size: -
CDR3: CASSLGSAQGTEAFF; DNA: TGTGCCAGCAGCTTGGGGAGTGCCCAGGGCACTGAAGCTTTCTTT; D: -; V: TRBV5-6; J: TRBJ1-1; size: -
CDR3: CASSLAFNRDVYGYTF; DNA: TGTGCCAGCAGCTTAGCGTTTAACAGGGATGTCTATGGCTACACCTTC; D: -; V: TRBV7-9; J: TRBJ1-2; size: -
CDR3: CASGGGLLSRTKNIQYF; DNA: TGTGCCAGCGGCGGGGGCCTACTCTCGAGGACCAAAAACATTCAGTACTTC; D: -; V: TRBV2; J: TRBJ2-4; size: -
CDR3: CASSSQGGLNTEAFF; DNA: TGTGCCAGTAGTTCACAGGGGGGCCTGAACACTGAAGCTTTCTTT; D: TRBD1; V: TRBV19; J: TRBJ1-1; size: -
CDR3: CAWSVLGLNTEAFF; DNA: TGTGCCTGGAGTGTACTGGGCCTGAACACTGAAGCTTTCTTT; D: -; V: TRBV30; J: TRBJ1-1; size: -
CDR3: CASSTGGVSNSPLHF; DNA: TGCGCCAGCAGCACAGGGGGGGTGTCTAATTCACCCCTCCACTTT; D: TRBD1; V: TRBV5-1; J: TRBJ1-6; size: -
CDR3: CASRPGTVTDTQYF; DNA: TGTGCCAGCAGACCCGGGACAGTCACAGATACGCAGTATTTT; D: TRBD1; V: TRBV6-5; J: TRBJ2-3; size: -